This TCR beta chain stems from a study of vaccination and CD4 T cells after COVID-19. Study in general: Drawing of post-COVID samples took place a median 101 days after diagnosis (range 35 to 161). Overlapping spike peptides from SARS-CoV-2, HCoV-NL63, HCoV-OC43 and HCoV-229E served to stimulate the cells. Control wells got either CEFX epitopes, HIV-1 Nef peptides, or no peptide at all.

The Oncomine TCR Beta short-read assay was what sequenced the DNA obtained from cultured CD4+ T cells. TCRdb reprocessed the PCR reads via MiXCR and lists one record per CDR3 protein. The sample has under 15,000 distinct CDR3 sequences, roughly 30% seen once. This clonotype was seen a few times. Its antigen remains unknown. Treatment defined: approximately nine-day PBMC culture with coronavirus spike peptide pools or control peptides (ViraFEST assay). Germline CDR1 and CDR2: SGHTA and FQGNSA. Trimming stripped 1 base from V and 5 bases from J, with 12 bases between. This CDR3 contains 15 residues. This receptor was taken from a human donor who had recovered from COVID-19. The sample in question was CD4+ T cells from blood, cultured in vitro, obtained after SARS-CoV-2 vaccination. The chain uses TRBV7-2 and TRBJ1-5; possibly TRBD1 for D (5 bases). The CDR3 bases are TGTGCCAGCAGCTTAGTGGCAGGGCAGGATCAGCCCCAGCATTTT. Translation gives CASSLVAGQDQPQHF.